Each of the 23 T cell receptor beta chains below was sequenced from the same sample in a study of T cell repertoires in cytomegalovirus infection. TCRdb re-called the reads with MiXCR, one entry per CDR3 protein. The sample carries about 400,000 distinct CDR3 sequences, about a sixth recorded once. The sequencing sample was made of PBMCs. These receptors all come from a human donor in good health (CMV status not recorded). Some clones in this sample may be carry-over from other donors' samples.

CDR3 residues: CAIYTRTGPDDEQFF. CDR3 in DNA: TGTGCCATTTATACCCGGACAGGACCGGACGATGAGCAGTTCTTC. The chain couples TRBV2 to TRBJ2-1, with TRBD1 matching 7 bases. Germline V lookup: CDR1 SNHLY, CDR2 FYNNEI. The junction had 17 bases not matched to a gene; V was cut back by 10 bases and J by 8 bases. CDR3 length: 15 residues. The variable domain in full, with the rest retrieved from reference TRBV2 and TRBJ2-1, is EPEVTQTPSHQVTQMGQEVILRCVPISNHLYFYWYRQILGQKVEFLVSFYNNEISEKSEIFDDQFSVERPDGSNFTLKIRSTKLEDSAMYFCAIYTRTGPDDEQFFGPGTRLTVL.

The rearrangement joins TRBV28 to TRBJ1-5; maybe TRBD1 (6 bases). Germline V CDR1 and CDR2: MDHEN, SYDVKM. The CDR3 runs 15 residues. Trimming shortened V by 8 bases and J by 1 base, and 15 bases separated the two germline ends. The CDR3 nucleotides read TGTGCCAGCGCCGGCCAGGGACACAGCAATCAGCCCCAGCATTTT. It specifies CASAGQGHSNQPQHF.

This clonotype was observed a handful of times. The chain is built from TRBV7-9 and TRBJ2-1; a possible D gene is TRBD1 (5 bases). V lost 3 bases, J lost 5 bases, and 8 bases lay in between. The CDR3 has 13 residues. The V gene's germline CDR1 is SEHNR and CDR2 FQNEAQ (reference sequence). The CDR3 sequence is CASSFTTDNEQFF. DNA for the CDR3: TGTGCCAGCAGCTTCACGACAGACAATGAGCAGTTCTTC. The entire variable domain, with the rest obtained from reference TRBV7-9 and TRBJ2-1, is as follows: DTGVSQNPRHKITKRGQNVTFRCDPISEHNRLYWYRQTLGQGPEFLTYFQNEAQLEKSRLLSDRFSAERPKGSFSTLEIQRTEQGDSAMYLCASSFTTDNEQFFGPGTRLTVL.

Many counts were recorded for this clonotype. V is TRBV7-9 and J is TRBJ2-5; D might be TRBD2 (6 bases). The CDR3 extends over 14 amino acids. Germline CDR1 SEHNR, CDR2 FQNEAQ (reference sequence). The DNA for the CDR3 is TGTGCGAGCGGGTCCGACAGTTCTCAAGAGACCCAGTACTTC. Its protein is CASGSDSSQETQYF.

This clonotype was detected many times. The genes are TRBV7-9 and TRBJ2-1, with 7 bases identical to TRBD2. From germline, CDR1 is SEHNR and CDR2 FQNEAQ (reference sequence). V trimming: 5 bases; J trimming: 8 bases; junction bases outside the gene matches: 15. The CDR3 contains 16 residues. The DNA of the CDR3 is TGTGCCAGCAGCCCCACCCGGGGCGGGAGTTTCTATGAGCAGTTCTTC. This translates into CASSPTRGGSFYEQFF.

CDR3 residues: CASSVVGAGYTF. The CDR3 coding sequence is TGTGCCAGCAGCGTAGTTGGGGCTGGCTACACCTTC. The chain links TRBV9 to TRBJ1-2; TRBD1 might be the D (5 bases). Germline V gene lookup returns CDR1 SGDLS and CDR2 YYNGEE. Trimming shortened V by 0 bases and J by 7 bases, and 7 bases separated the two germline ends. This CDR3 is built from 12 residues.

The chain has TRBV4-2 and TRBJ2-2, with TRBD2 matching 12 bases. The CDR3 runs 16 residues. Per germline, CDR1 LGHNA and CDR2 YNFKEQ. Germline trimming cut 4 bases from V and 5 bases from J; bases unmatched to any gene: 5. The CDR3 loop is CASSPSGGAGTGELFF. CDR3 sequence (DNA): TGTGCCAGCAGCCCTAGCGGGGGGGCAGGAACCGGGGAGCTGTTTTTT.

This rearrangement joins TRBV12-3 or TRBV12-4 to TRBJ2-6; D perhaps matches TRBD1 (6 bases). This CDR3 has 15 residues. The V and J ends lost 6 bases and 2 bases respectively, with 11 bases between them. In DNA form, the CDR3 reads TGTGCCAGCAGACGGGCAGGGGCTGGGGCCAACGTCCTGACTTTC. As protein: CASRRAGAGANVLTF.

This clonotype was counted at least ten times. CDR3 nucleotides: TGTGCCAGCAGCTCCCCTCGGTCCAGCGGGGGATACAATGAGCAGTTCTTC. It is translated as CASSSPRSSGGYNEQFF. V is TRBV7-8 and J is TRBJ2-1, with 8 bases fitting TRBD2. V was pared by 4 bases and J by 4 bases, with 12 bases of the junction left unmatched. CDR3 length: 17 residues. Germline V gene sequence: CDR1 SGHVS, CDR2 FQNEAQ.

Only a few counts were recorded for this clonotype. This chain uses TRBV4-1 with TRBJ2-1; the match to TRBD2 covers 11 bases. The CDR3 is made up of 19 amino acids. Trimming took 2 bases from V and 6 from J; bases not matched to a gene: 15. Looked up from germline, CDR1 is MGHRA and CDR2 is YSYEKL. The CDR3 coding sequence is TGCGCCAGCAGCCAACTGGGACTAGCGGACCCTTCGGGGGTCAATGAGCAGTTCTTC. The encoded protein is CASSQLGLADPSGVNEQFF.

CDR3 sequence reads: CASSQQPGQGSNEQFF. CDR3 bases: TGCGCCAGCAGCCAGCAACCGGGACAGGGGTCAAATGAGCAGTTCTTC. V gene TRBV4-3 combines with J gene TRBJ2-1; TRBD1 agrees at 10 bases. Germline V CDR1 and CDR2: LGHNA, YSLEER. V lost 3 bases to trimming and J lost 7 bases; unmatched junction nucleotides: 9. The CDR3 extends over 16 amino acids.

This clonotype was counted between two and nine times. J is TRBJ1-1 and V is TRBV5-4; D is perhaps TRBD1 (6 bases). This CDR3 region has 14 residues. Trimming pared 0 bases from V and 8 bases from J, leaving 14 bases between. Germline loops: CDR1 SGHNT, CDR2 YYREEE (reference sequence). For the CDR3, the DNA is TGTGCCAGCAGCTTGGAGGGGCAGGGGAGAGAAGCTTTCTTT. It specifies CASSLEGQGREAFF.

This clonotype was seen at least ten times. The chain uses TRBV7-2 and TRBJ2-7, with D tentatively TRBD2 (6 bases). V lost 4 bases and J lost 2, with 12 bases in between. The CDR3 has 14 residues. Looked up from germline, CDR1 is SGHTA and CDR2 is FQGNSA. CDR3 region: CASSWGLAPYEQYF. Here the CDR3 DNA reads TGTGCCAGCAGCTGGGGACTCGCTCCCTACGAGCAGTACTTC.

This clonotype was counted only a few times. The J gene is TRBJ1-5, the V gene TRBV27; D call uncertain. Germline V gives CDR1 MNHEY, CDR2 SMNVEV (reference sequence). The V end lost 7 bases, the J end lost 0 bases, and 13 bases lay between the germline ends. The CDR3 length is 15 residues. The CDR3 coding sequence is TGTGCCAGCACCCGATCCGGTTTTAGCAATCAGCCCCAGCATTTT. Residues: CASTRSGFSNQPQHF.

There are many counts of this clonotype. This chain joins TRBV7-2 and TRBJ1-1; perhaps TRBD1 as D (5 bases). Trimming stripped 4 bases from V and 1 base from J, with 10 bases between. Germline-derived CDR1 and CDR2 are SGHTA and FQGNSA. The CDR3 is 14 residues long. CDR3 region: CASSSSGANTEAFF. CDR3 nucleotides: TGTGCCAGCAGCTCATCCGGGGCGAACACTGAAGCTTTCTTT.

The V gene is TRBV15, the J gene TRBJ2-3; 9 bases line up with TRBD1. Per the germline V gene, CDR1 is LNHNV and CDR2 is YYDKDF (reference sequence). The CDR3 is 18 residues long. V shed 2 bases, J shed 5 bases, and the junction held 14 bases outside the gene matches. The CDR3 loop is CATSRSSGTGKIGDTQYF. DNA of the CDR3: TGTGCCACCAGCAGATCTTCCGGGACAGGGAAGATAGGAGATACGCAGTATTTT.

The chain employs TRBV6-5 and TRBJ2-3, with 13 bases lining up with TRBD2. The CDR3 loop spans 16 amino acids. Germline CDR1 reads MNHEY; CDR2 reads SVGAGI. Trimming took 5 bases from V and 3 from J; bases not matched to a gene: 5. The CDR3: CASSSTSGRVTDTQYF. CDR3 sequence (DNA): TGTGCCAGCAGTAGCACTAGCGGGAGGGTAACAGATACGCAGTATTTT.

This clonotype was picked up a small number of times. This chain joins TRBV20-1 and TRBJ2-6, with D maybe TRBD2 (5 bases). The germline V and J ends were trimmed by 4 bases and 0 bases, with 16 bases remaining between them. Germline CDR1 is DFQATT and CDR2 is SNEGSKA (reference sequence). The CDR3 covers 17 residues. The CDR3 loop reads CSANVGERVSGANVLTF. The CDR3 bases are TGCAGTGCTAATGTCGGGGAAAGGGTCTCTGGGGCCAACGTCCTGACTTTC.

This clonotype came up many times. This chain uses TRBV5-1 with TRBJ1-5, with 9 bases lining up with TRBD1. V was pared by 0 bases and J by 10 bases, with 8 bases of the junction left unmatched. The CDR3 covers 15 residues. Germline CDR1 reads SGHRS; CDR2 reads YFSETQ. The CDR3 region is CASSLGGQGDGPQHF. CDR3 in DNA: TGCGCCAGCAGCTTGGGGGGACAGGGTGACGGTCCCCAGCATTTT.

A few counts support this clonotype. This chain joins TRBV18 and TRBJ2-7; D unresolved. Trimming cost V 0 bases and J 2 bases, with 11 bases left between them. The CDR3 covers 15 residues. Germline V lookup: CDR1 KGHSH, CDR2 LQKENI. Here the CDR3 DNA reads TGTGCCAGCTCACCACCCCGGACCTCCACCTACGAGCAGTACTTC. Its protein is CASSPPRTSTYEQYF.

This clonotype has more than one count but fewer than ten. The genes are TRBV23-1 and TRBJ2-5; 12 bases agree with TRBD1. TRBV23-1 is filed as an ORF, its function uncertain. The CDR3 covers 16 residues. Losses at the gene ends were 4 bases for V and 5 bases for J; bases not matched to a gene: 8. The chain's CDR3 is CASSRTRDRGRETQYF. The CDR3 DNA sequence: TGCGCCAGCAGTCGCACCAGGGACAGGGGGCGTGAGACCCAGTACTTC.

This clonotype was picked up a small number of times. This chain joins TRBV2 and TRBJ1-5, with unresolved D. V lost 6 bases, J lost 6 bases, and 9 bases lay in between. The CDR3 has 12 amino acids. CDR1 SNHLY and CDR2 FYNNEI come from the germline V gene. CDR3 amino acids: CASRGAGQPQHF. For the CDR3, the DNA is TGTGCCAGCAGGGGCGCGGGTCAGCCCCAGCATTTT.

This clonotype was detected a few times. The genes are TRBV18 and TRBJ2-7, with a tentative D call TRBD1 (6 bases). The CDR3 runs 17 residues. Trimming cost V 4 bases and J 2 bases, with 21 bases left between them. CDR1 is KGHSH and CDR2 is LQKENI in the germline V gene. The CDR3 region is CASSQYREGVTTYEQYF. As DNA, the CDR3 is TGTGCCAGCTCACAATACCGCGAGGGGGTAACAACCTACGAGCAGTACTTC. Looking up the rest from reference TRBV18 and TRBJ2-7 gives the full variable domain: NAGVMQNPRHLVRRRGQEARLRCSPMKGHSHVYWYRQLPEEGLKFMVYLQKENIIDESGMPKERFSAEFPKEGPSILRIQQVVRGDSAAYFCASSQYREGVTTYEQYFGPGTRLTVT.